This TCR beta chain was captured by sequencing in a study of spatial heterogeneity in lung cancer. Overall study: At a median of roughly two years after resection, follow-up PBMC samples were sequenced when available.

At least ten counts were recorded for this clonotype. This CDR3 has 13 amino acids. Germline loops: CDR1 LGHDT, CDR2 YNNKEL (reference sequence). V lost 3 bases and J 8 bases, leaving 13 bases between the germline ends. Specified time point: blood at routine non-recurrence follow-up after resection. Whole RNA from tumor, nontumor lung or frozen PBMC was sequenced unsorted. All TCR cDNA molecules were individually tagged with a unique molecular identifier. MiXCR, run by TCRdb on the 5' RACE reads, gives a single entry per CDR3 protein. The sample comprises about 36,000 distinct CDR3 sequences, approximately 7.5% of which are singletons, and approximately 8.8% rests with the top ten.

The origin of this receptor is a male donor with early-stage non-small cell lung cancer. V gene TRBV3-1 combines with J gene TRBJ1-1, with TRBD1 as a possible D gene (5 bases). This specimen was PBMCs, taken at follow-up. The CDR3 reads CASSQGPPREAFF. The CDR3 DNA sequence: TGTGCCAGCAGCCAGGGACCCCCCAGAGAAGCTTTCTTT.